This TCR beta chain derives from a study of T-cell memory formation after mild COVID-19. V was clipped by 0 bases and J by 7 bases, with 14 bases between them. Germline lookup yields CDR1 SGHRS and CDR2 YFSETQ. This CDR3 is 15 amino acids long. TCRdb called the 5' RACE reads again in MiXCR, with one record for every CDR3 protein. The data hold 250,000 to 300,000 distinct CDR3 sequences, with roughly 8.2% observed a single time. Findings and caveats of the study: Day 15 to 85 contractors were CD4/CD8 balanced; later expanders leaned CD4+. Chiefly within CM and EM were the contracting CD4+ clones; CD8+ ones were within EMRA.

About this clonotype itself: Its antigen is still unknown.

The sequence derives from a man aged 18 to 35 who had mild COVID-19 (a few samples of this study predate the infection). Cell type and time point are not known. J is TRBJ1-5 and V is TRBV5-1; no clear D gene. Sequenced input: PBMCs or a T cell subset sorted from them (not recorded which). CDR3 amino acids: CASSLGPGEVQPQHF. The CDR3 bases are TGCGCCAGCAGCTTGGGTCCTGGGGAGGTCCAGCCCCAGCATTTT.